Each of the 5 T cell receptor beta chains below was sequenced from the same sample in a study of long-term antiretroviral therapy in people with HIV. Survey level was the resolution at which the v3.0 immunoSEQ assay ran. Method: immunoSEQ multiplex PCR; TCRdb's copy keeps in-frame clones and lacks some. The table includes about 29,000 clones, 80% to 90% detected once. The sequencing used unsorted PBMCs, collected 3 years after starting antiretroviral therapy. The source of these receptors is a middle-aged man with HIV.

By share, this clone ranks as medium-sized. The chain couples TRBV4-3 to TRBJ1-3; the D gene is possibly TRBD1 (6 bases). CDR3 length: 14 residues. V was cut by 4 bases and J by 2 bases, with 9 bases left in between. CDR1 is LGHNA, CDR2 YSLEER, per germline. DNA of the CDR3: TGCGCCAGCAGCCCCGGACAGACTGGAAACACCATATATTTT. The encoded protein is CASSPGQTGNTIYF.

The chain employs TRBV6-1 and TRBJ2-2, with D tentatively TRBD2 (6 bases). The CDR3 has 14 amino acids. Germline lookup yields CDR1 MNHNS and CDR2 SASEGT. Trimming stripped 6 bases from V and 5 bases from J, with 13 bases between. The CDR3 sequence is CASSNGGRTGELFF. The DNA of the CDR3 is TGTGCCAGCAGCAATGGAGGGAGGACCGGGGAGCTGTTTTTT.

V gene TRBV19 combines with J gene TRBJ1-5, with D tentatively TRBD1 (5 bases). V shed 5 bases and J shed 2 bases, with 10 bases lying between them. CDR3 length equals 14 residues. Per the germline V gene, CDR1 is LNHDA and CDR2 is SQIVND (reference sequence). DNA for the CDR3: TGTGCCAGTAGTCAGGGAGGAGGCAATCAGCCCCAGCATTTT. Translated, it gives CASSQGGGNQPQHF.

This rearrangement joins TRBV19 to TRBJ1-4, with TRBD1 as a possible D gene (6 bases). Trimming removed 4 bases from V and 0 bases from J, with 9 bases in between. The CDR3 is 15 residues long. Germline CDR1 LNHDA, CDR2 SQIVND (reference sequence). CDR3 residues: CASSSPGATNEKLFF. The CDR3 DNA reads TGTGCCAGTAGTAGTCCAGGGGCAACTAATGAAAAACTGTTTTTT.

The genes are TRBV9 and TRBJ2-5, with no clear D. The V end was cut by 0 bases, the J end by 1 base, with 10 bases between. CDR1 SGDLS and CDR2 YYNGEE come from the germline V gene. This CDR3 spans 15 amino acids. The CDR3 loop is CASSVELSSQETQYF. The CDR3 coding sequence is TGTGCCAGCAGCGTAGAGTTGTCCTCCCAAGAGACCCAGTACTTC.